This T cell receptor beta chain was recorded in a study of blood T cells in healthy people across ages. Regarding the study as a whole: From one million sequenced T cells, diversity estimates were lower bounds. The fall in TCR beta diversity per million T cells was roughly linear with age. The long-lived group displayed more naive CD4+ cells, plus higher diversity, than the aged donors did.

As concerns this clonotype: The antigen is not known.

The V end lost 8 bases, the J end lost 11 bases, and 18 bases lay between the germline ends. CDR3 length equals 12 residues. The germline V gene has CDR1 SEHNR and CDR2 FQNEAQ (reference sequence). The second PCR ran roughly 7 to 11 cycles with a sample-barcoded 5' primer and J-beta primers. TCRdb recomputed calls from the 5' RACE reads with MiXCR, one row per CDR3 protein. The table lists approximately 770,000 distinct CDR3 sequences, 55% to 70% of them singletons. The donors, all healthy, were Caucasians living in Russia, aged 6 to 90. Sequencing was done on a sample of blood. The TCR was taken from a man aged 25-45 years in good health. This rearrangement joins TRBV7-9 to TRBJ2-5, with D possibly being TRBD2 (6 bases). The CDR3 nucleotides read TGTGCCAGCCGCCAAACCCCCCGGGAGCAGTACTTC. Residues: CASRQTPREQYF.